The 3 T cell receptor beta chains in this list originate from one sample, sequenced in a study of CXCR3-negative and CXCR3-positive naive CD8 T cells. TRB cDNA libraries were made by UMI-labeled 5' RACE. From its re-call of the 5' RACE reads, TCRdb lists each CDR3 protein once, without DNA. The sample has 85,000 to 130,000 distinct CDR3 sequences. Points from the study as a whole: CXCR3-positive naive cells carried more hydrophobic TRB CDR3s than CXCR3-negative naive cells did.

These TCRs' antigens remain unknown. Sequenced input: naive CXCR3+ CD8+ T cells from blood. Subset noted: CD45RO-CCR7+CD27+CD95- naive CD8+ T cells expressing CXCR3 (TNR3+). The origin of the receptors is a human donor in good health. Some clones in this sample may be carry-over from other donors' samples.

This chain uses TRBV12-5 with TRBJ2-1; without DNA, the TCRdb call of TRBD1 cannot be checked. Germline V gene sequence: CDR1 LGHNT, CDR2 FRNRAP. The CDR3 is made up of 16 amino acids. This CDR3 reads CASGLDATGGGNEQFF.

The CDR3 loop is CSVEHSGRANEQFF. The V call is TRBV29-1, the J call TRBJ2-1; TCRdb names TRBD2, which stays unverified in the absence of DNA. The CDR3 is 14 residues long. Germline V gives CDR1 SQVTM, CDR2 ANQGSEA.

CDR3: CSARLMEGTEAFF. V and J are TRBV20-1 and TRBJ1-1. This CDR3 region has 13 residues. From germline, CDR1 is DFQATT and CDR2 SNEGSKA (reference sequence).